This TCR beta chain was recorded in a study of OX40 agonist ivuxolimab in advanced cancers. About the research overall: Recorded diagnoses for dose-escalation patients were hepatocellular carcinoma, melanoma, renal cell or head and neck cancer. Those enrolled were approximately 87% male, with a mean age of about 66 years and ages from roughly 20 to 85. General study points: Partial responders receiving 0.1-3.0 mg/kg showed among the lowest clonal expansion. Within 6 weeks, CD4+ and CD8+ blood T cells expanded clonally at 0.1 to 3.0 mg/kg.

Deletions cut 1 base from V and 1 base from J, with 14 bases between. Germline V gene sequence: CDR1 SGHDT, CDR2 YYEEEE. This CDR3 contains 16 residues. Here immunoSEQ multiplex PCR was the method, and the copy in TCRdb shows in-frame clones only, minus some. The sample includes 48,000 or so clones, nearly 95% seen only once; the top ten take approximately 6.7%. Note on this clone: Its specificity is not known.

The chain employs TRBV5-6 and TRBJ1-1; the D gene is possibly TRBD1 (5 bases). Sequencing used CD4+ or CD8+ T cells sorted from blood, obtained in a trial of the OX40 agonist ivuxolimab. The receptor comes from an adult with an advanced solid tumor such as melanoma, head and neck, liver or kidney cancer. CDR3 amino acids: CASSLNIGVGNTEAFF. The CDR3 bases are TGTGCCAGCAGCTTGAACATAGGGGTTGGGAACACTGAAGCTTTCTTT.